This T cell receptor (beta chain) was identified in a study of CD8 T cells in Susac syndrome. This CDR3 spans 15 amino acids. With 2 bases clipped from V and 8 bases from J, the junction kept 5 bases outside the gene matches. From germline, CDR1 is LNHNV and CDR2 YYDKDF (reference sequence). TCR beta sequencing was performed on blood CD8+ and CD4+ T cells. TEMRA cells were enriched by FACS, and CD4+ and CD8+ T cells were negatively isolated. The RNA input was about 0.5 to 1 ug, and it was reverse transcribed with random hexamers. TCRdb recomputed calls from the immunoSEQ multiplex PCR reads with MiXCR, one row per CDR3 protein. The sample contains about 280,000 distinct CDR3 sequences, around 84% of which appear only once.

V and J are TRBV15 and TRBJ2-1, with 11 nucleotides matching TRBD1. Sequencing input: CD8+ T cells from PBMCs. This receptor was taken from a human donor with multiple sclerosis. This CDR3 reads CATSRSRTGGDEQFF. As DNA, the CDR3 is TGTGCCACCAGCAGATCTAGGACAGGGGGCGATGAGCAGTTCTTC.